The rows below give T cell receptor beta chains drawn from one sample of a study of CD8 T cells in Susac syndrome. In TCRdb, the immunoSEQ multiplex PCR reads were re-called with MiXCR into one record per CDR3 protein. Here the sample spans some 110,000 distinct CDR3 sequences, less than 95% being singletons. Sequenced input: CD8+ T cells from PBMCs. All receptors come from a human donor with Susac syndrome. The CDR3 runs from the conserved cysteine through the conserved F or W. D genes are given only for firm matches. Some rows mark clone size as missing; the rest say once, few, many or name a class of expanded clone.

V gene: TRBV4-1
D gene: .
J gene: TRBJ2-6
clone size: once
CDR3 protein: CASSQRLSGANVLTF
CDR3 DNA: TGCGCCAGCAGCCAACGGCTCTCTGGGGCCAACGTCCTGACTTTC

V gene: TRBV13
D gene: .
J gene: TRBJ2-1
clone size: .
CDR3 protein: CASSQGAYNEQFF
CDR3 DNA: TGTGCCAGCAGCCAAGGCGCTTACAATGAGCAGTTCTTC

V gene: TRBV12-5
D gene: .
J gene: TRBJ2-7
clone size: once
CDR3 protein: CASGLATVSEQYF
CDR3 DNA: TGTGCTAGTGGTTTGGCGACAGTTTCCGAGCAGTACTTC

V gene: TRBV12-5
D gene: .
J gene: TRBJ1-1
clone size: .
CDR3 protein: CASGLTRGAEAFF
CDR3 DNA: TGTGCTAGTGGTTTGACCCGGGGTGCTGAAGCTTTCTTT

V gene: TRBV9
D gene: .
J gene: TRBJ2-7
clone size: .
CDR3 protein: CASSVGGGGDEQYF
CDR3 DNA: TGTGCCAGCAGCGTAGGAGGGGGTGGAGACGAGCAGTACTTC

V gene: TRBV29-1
D gene: .
J gene: TRBJ1-1
clone size: .
CDR3 protein: CSAGWEGPEAFF
CDR3 DNA: TGCAGCGCAGGCTGGGAAGGTCCCGAAGCTTTCTTT

V gene: TRBV7-8
D gene: .
J gene: TRBJ2-7
clone size: .
CDR3 protein: CASSGGHGQSYEQYF
CDR3 DNA: TGTGCCAGCAGCGGTGGGCACGGGCAGTCCTACGAGCAGTACTTC

V gene: TRBV4-1
D gene: .
J gene: TRBJ2-7
clone size: .
CDR3 protein: CASSQEQGGRNYEQYF
CDR3 DNA: TGCGCCAGCAGCCAAGAGCAGGGGGGCAGGAACTACGAGCAGTACTTC

V gene: TRBV13
D gene: .
J gene: TRBJ2-2
clone size: .
CDR3 protein: CASSSTLGTGELFF
CDR3 DNA: TGTGCCAGCAGCTCCACGCTCGGCACCGGGGAGCTGTTTTTT

V gene: TRBV6-5
D gene: .
J gene: TRBJ2-4
clone size: .
CDR3 protein: CASSIGTYNNIQYF
CDR3 DNA: TGTGCCAGCAGTATCGGGACTTACAACAACATTCAGTACTTC

V gene: TRBV20-1
D gene: .
J gene: TRBJ1-5
clone size: .
CDR3 protein: CSASPELEGQPQHF
CDR3 DNA: TGCAGTGCTAGTCCGGAGCTCGAGGGTCAGCCCCAGCATTTT

V gene: TRBV12-3/TRBV12-4
D gene: TRBD1
J gene: TRBJ1-2
clone size: .
CDR3 protein: CASNVHRGDGYTF
CDR3 DNA: TGTGCCAGCAATGTTCACAGGGGAGATGGCTACACCTTC

V gene: TRBV11-1
D gene: TRBD1
J gene: TRBJ2-7
clone size: .
CDR3 protein: CASSLAGTGDSYEQYF
CDR3 DNA: TGTGCCAGCAGCTTAGCCGGGACAGGGGATTCCTACGAGCAGTACTTC

V gene: TRBV7-2
D gene: TRBD1
J gene: TRBJ2-3
clone size: .
CDR3 protein: CASSLGDRARGDTQYF
CDR3 DNA: TGTGCCAGCAGCTTAGGGGACAGGGCGAGGGGAGATACGCAGTATTTT

V gene: TRBV28
D gene: .
J gene: TRBJ1-2
clone size: .
CDR3 protein: CASSFAVRQDDEYGYTF
CDR3 DNA: TGTGCCAGCAGTTTCGCCGTCCGACAGGACGACGAGTATGGCTACACCTTC

V gene: TRBV12-3/TRBV12-4
D gene: .
J gene: TRBJ2-7
clone size: .
CDR3 protein: CASSPDGTYEQYF
CDR3 DNA: TGTGCCAGCAGCCCTGACGGTACCTACGAGCAGTACTTC

V gene: TRBV18
D gene: .
J gene: TRBJ2-3
clone size: .
CDR3 protein: CASSPPPGADTQYF
CDR3 DNA: TGTGCCAGCTCACCTCCCCCGGGGGCAGATACGCAGTATTTT

V gene: TRBV6-9
D gene: .
J gene: TRBJ1-4
clone size: .
CDR3 protein: CAPDSANEKLFF
CDR3 DNA: TGTGCCCCGGACAGTGCAAATGAAAAACTGTTTTTT

V gene: TRBV5-6
D gene: TRBD1
J gene: TRBJ2-7
clone size: .
CDR3 protein: CASSHWDRVNEQYF
CDR3 DNA: TGTGCCAGCAGCCACTGGGACAGGGTAAACGAGCAGTACTTC

V gene: TRBV4-3
D gene: .
J gene: TRBJ2-2
clone size: .
CDR3 protein: CASREGSGTGELFF
CDR3 DNA: TGCGCCAGCCGAGAGGGGTCGGGAACCGGGGAGCTGTTTTTT

V gene: TRBV29-1
D gene: .
J gene: TRBJ2-7
clone size: .
CDR3 protein: CSAAGWDEQYF
CDR3 DNA: TGCAGTGCCGCTGGGTGGGACGAGCAGTACTTC

V gene: TRBV12-3/TRBV12-4
D gene: TRBD1
J gene: TRBJ1-1
clone size: .
CDR3 protein: CASRGQGAAEAFF
CDR3 DNA: TGTGCCAGCAGAGGACAGGGGGCAGCTGAAGCTTTCTTT

V gene: TRBV29-1
D gene: TRBD1
J gene: TRBJ1-1
clone size: .
CDR3 protein: CSVLTQTTGGTEAFF
CDR3 DNA: TGCAGCGTTTTGACTCAGACCACAGGGGGCACTGAAGCTTTCTTT

V gene: TRBV27
D gene: .
J gene: TRBJ2-2
clone size: .
CDR3 protein: CASNNGGELFF
CDR3 DNA: TGTGCCAGCAACAACGGAGGGGAGCTGTTTTTT

V gene: TRBV19
D gene: .
J gene: TRBJ2-1
clone size: .
CDR3 protein: CASSIPGVEQFF
CDR3 DNA: TGTGCCAGTAGTATTCCTGGGGTTGAGCAGTTCTTC

V gene: TRBV5-1
D gene: .
J gene: TRBJ2-1
clone size: .
CDR3 protein: CASSLDWGGRNEQFF
CDR3 DNA: TGCGCCAGCAGCTTGGACTGGGGGGGCCGTAATGAGCAGTTCTTC

V gene: TRBV9
D gene: .
J gene: TRBJ2-5
clone size: once
CDR3 protein: CASSVVGVPQETQYF
CDR3 DNA: TGTGCCAGCAGCGTAGTGGGGGTCCCTCAAGAGACCCAGTACTTC

V gene: TRBV13
D gene: .
J gene: TRBJ1-2
clone size: .
CDR3 protein: CASSPGGNPRGYTF
CDR3 DNA: TGTGCCAGCAGCCCTGGGGGGAATCCCCGTGGCTACACCTTC

V gene: TRBV9
D gene: .
J gene: TRBJ2-7
clone size: .
CDR3 protein: CASSVSPAYEQYF
CDR3 DNA: TGTGCCAGCAGCGTAAGCCCCGCCTACGAGCAGTACTTC

V gene: TRBV7-8
D gene: TRBD1
J gene: TRBJ2-7
clone size: .
CDR3 protein: CASSGAWTGPTYEQYF
CDR3 DNA: TGTGCCAGCAGCGGAGCTTGGACAGGCCCGACCTACGAGCAGTACTTC